These 14 T cell receptor beta chains originate from one sample sequenced in a study of OX40 agonist ivuxolimab in advanced cancers. Measured with immunoSEQ multiplex PCR; TCRdb has only the in-frame clones, and not every one. This table has roughly 15,000 clones, almost 85% appearing once. This specimen was CD4+ or CD8+ T cells sorted from blood, taken in a trial of the OX40 agonist ivuxolimab. The source is an adult with an advanced solid tumor such as melanoma, head and neck, liver or kidney cancer.

The chain joins TRBV5-6 to TRBJ2-3; TRBD1 is a possible D gene (6 bases). Germline CDR1 is SGHDT and CDR2 is YYEEEE. V lost 4 bases and J 4 bases, leaving 19 bases between the germline ends. CDR3 size: 16 residues. The CDR3 nucleotides read TGTGCCAGCAGCCCTTGGGGGCCCACAGGGCCAGATACGCAGTATTTT. Translation: CASSPWGPTGPDTQYF.

V and J are TRBV5-4 and TRBJ2-1; 8 bases line up with TRBD1. The V and J ends lost 4 bases and 5 bases, in that order; junction bases with no gene match: 2. From germline, CDR1 is SGHNT and CDR2 YYREEE (reference sequence). The CDR3 covers 13 residues. The CDR3 loop reads CASSRTGNNEQFF. The CDR3 nucleotides read TGTGCCAGCAGCCGGACAGGGAACAATGAGCAGTTCTTC.

A single count supports this clone. J is TRBJ2-7 and V is TRBV2; D is ambiguous. CDR1 and CDR2 (germline): SNHLY, FYNNEI. Trimming stripped 1 base from V and 4 bases from J, with 14 bases between. The CDR3 length is 15 residues. The CDR3 protein is CASSEGAGAAYEQYF. The CDR3, as DNA: TGTGCCAGCAGTGAAGGGGCAGGTGCGGCGTACGAGCAGTACTTC.

The rearrangement links TRBV10-2 to TRBJ2-7; possibly TRBD1 for D (6 bases). The CDR3 has 13 residues. Between the trimmed V and J ends, which lost 11 bases and 2 bases, there was a span of 16 bases. The germline gives CDR1 WSHSY, CDR2 SAAADI. CDR3 DNA: TGCGCCGCAGGGGACAACTCAACCTACGAGCAGTACTTC. Translation: CAAGDNSTYEQYF.

The chain uses TRBV7-9 and TRBJ1-1; 9 bases agree with TRBD1. The V gene end was trimmed by 8 bases and the J gene end by 5 bases; junction bases not matched to a gene: 12. In germline, CDR1 is SEHNR, CDR2 FQNEAQ (reference sequence). The CDR3 length is 15 residues. The CDR3 nucleotides read TGTGCCAGCGCCCGGGACAGGGCCCCGGTAACTGAAGCTTTCTTT. Its protein is CASARDRAPVTEAFF.

This clone was detected only once. The CDR3 DNA is TGTGCCAGTAGGATATCGGGCAGGGGGCTCACCGGGGAGCTGTTTTTT. Amino acids: CASRISGRGLTGELFF. V gene TRBV19 combines with J gene TRBJ2-2, with 8 bases that match TRBD1. The CDR3 is 16 residues long. The junction had 10 bases not matched to a gene; V was cut back by 6 bases and J by 4 bases. CDR1 is LNHDA and CDR2 is SQIVND in the germline V gene (reference sequence).

This clone was detected a few times. Relative to the germline gene, one junction end is altered; a read error may explain this. As DNA, the CDR3 is TGTGCCAGTAGTCTGTACAGGGAACTACACTTC. It is translated as CASSLYRELHF. This chain uses TRBV19 with TRBJ2-7; maybe TRBD1 (6 bases). Per the germline V gene, CDR1 is LNHDA and CDR2 is SQIVND (reference sequence). The CDR3 has 11 residues.

This clone appeared a few times. The V call is TRBV29-1, the J call TRBJ2-3; 7 bases map to TRBD1. The germline gives CDR1 SQVTM, CDR2 ANQGSEA. J gave up 6 bases and V 0 bases, and 9 bases lay outside the gene matches. The CDR3 is made up of 15 amino acids. DNA for the CDR3: TGCAGCGTTGAAGATTGGACAGGAAATATGGATACGCAGTATTTT. Its protein product is CSVEDWTGNMDTQYF.

The chain carries TRBV7-9 and TRBJ1-1, with TRBD1 matching 8 bases. The CDR3 is 14 residues long. Germline V gene sequence: CDR1 SEHNR, CDR2 FQNEAQ (reference sequence). The ends lost 5 bases at V and 4 bases at J; junction bases unmatched: 6. CDR3 protein: CASSPGQGVTEAFF. CDR3 DNA: TGTGCCAGCAGCCCAGGACAGGGCGTCACTGAAGCTTTCTTT.

The V and J genes are TRBV28 and TRBJ1-3; 8 nucleotides match TRBD1. Germline V lookup: CDR1 MDHEN, CDR2 SYDVKM. There are 14 residues in the CDR3. V gave up 5 bases and J gave up 2 bases; unmatched junction bases: 2. CDR3 in amino acids: CASSQQGAGNTIYF. CDR3 DNA: TGTGCCAGCAGTCAACAGGGGGCTGGAAACACCATATATTTT.

The chain joins TRBV7-9 to TRBJ2-3; 11 bases align to TRBD2. After removal of 5 bases from V and 6 bases from J, the junction contained 19 bases not matched to a gene. The CDR3 contains 19 residues. Germline assignment: CDR1 SEHNR and CDR2 FQNEAQ (reference sequence). CDR3 in amino acids: CASSPDKWTSGSPRDTQYF. The CDR3 region has the DNA TGTGCCAGCAGCCCGGATAAGTGGACTAGCGGGTCCCCCAGGGATACGCAGTATTTT.

V and J are TRBV7-9 and TRBJ2-5, with TRBD1 matching over 10 bases. The CDR3 spans 16 residues. Germline CDR1 SEHNR, CDR2 FQNEAQ (reference sequence). J gave up 5 bases and V 4 bases, and 10 bases lay outside the gene matches. The CDR3 loop reads CASSWFGTGAVETQYF. As DNA, the CDR3 is TGTGCCAGCAGCTGGTTCGGGACAGGGGCTGTGGAGACCCAGTACTTC.

This chain uses TRBV5-1 with TRBJ2-5; D not resolved. The V gene's germline CDR1 is SGHRS and CDR2 YFSETQ. There are 13 residues in the CDR3. Trimming shortened V by 4 bases and J by 5 bases, and 12 bases separated the two germline ends. CDR3 amino acids: CASSQTPGETQYF. The CDR3 DNA sequence: TGCGCCAGCAGCCAGACCCCCGGGGAGACCCAGTACTTC. Looking up the rest from reference TRBV5-1 and TRBJ2-5 gives the full variable domain: KAGVTQTPRYLIKTRGQQVTLSCSPISGHRSVSWYQQTPGQGLQFLFEYFSETQRNKGNFPGRFSGRQFSNSRSEMNVSTLELGDSALYLCASSQTPGETQYFGPGTRLLVL.

The chain links TRBV28 to TRBJ2-1; TRBD1 is a possible D gene (6 bases). V was cut by 4 bases and J by 0 bases, with 10 bases left in between. There are 15 residues in the CDR3. Germline V CDR1 and CDR2: MDHEN, SYDVKM. The CDR3 bases are TGTGCCAGCAGTTACCAGGGGCTCTCCTACAATGAGCAGTTCTTC. It translates to CASSYQGLSYNEQFF.